Reported below is one T cell receptor beta chain. The antigen it binds to is not known. No conserved phenylalanine or tryptophan is present at the end of the CDR3, so a read error is the likely explanation. The data belong to a study of molecular identifiers for immune sequencing clone quantification (dated by TCRdb to the late 2010s). At the level of the whole study: For a replicate experiment, the RNA from either approximately 20,000 or 98,000 naive CD8 T cells was divided into five aliquots, and four of those aliquots went on to sequencing. This methods study benchmarked molecular-identifier clustering-based TCR repertoire sequencing (MIDCIRS) and TCR RNA copy counting, using CD8 T cells to do so. What the work shows at the level of the full study, not this receptor alone: Highly expanded clone sizes could be underestimated if identical TCR molecules share a barcode. Clones above 20 RNA copies held over 99% of molecules in CMV-specific effector cells but under 1% in naive cells. Even against a background of 800,000 to 1,000,000 naive CD8 T cells, spiked-in Jurkat TCR RNA amounting to a single cell's worth was reported to be detectable. When barcode sub-clustering was not used, chimeric consensus sequences inflated TCR diversity, with chimeras reaching as high as 47%. The naive libraries included spiked-in Jurkat TCR RNA (roughly nine copies' worth), and this Jurkat TCR RNA is not part of the donor repertoire. Modeling estimated about three recovered TCR RNA copies per cell, compared with about 10 by digital PCR, which implies about 32% capture efficiency.

From the germline V gene, CDR1 is LGHNA and CDR2 is YSLEER. V loses 0 bases, J loses 0 bases, and the germline ends lie 13 bases apart. The CDR3 sequence runs 17 residues, both termini included. Just CDR3 DNA is preserved here, 51 bases in frame from base 1. The method behind the library was PCR. The sequencer was a NextSeq 500. Preparation of bulk TCR libraries followed a previously described approach, with the TCR primers listed in Table S5. Purification of total RNA was performed with the Qiagen AllPrep DNA/RNA kit. Reads from multiple sequencing runs of the same library were pooled before analysis. Regarding the original processing steps: Reads were retained only if their TCR constant sequence matched exactly, and those retained reads were trimmed to 150 nt and grouped according to their 12-nt molecular barcodes. Reads in each barcode group were sub-clustered using a 15% Levenshtein threshold, and a quality-weighted consensus sequence was built for each RNA molecule. Non-functional sequences were excluded, and lower-count sequences lying one edit away from another sequence were also excluded. On the basis of fitting two negative binomial distributions, barcode sub-clusters with fewer than 20% of the maximum read count were discarded. Through fastp at Q25 and MiXCR, TCRdb rebuilt clones from the public reads, retaining in-frame beta chains. Each entry merges the rows of one CDR3 protein and shows their most common DNA and genes. For this entry, the V and J calls and clone size follow TCRdb and not the study's own pipeline. The sample has 90,000 to 120,000 distinct CDR3 sequences on record, roughly 38% of them singletons. The ten largest clones take up around 4.2% of the sample.

Naive CD8 T cell libraries were made from approximately 22,000 to 940,000 sorted cells using 10%, 30% or 50% of purified RNA. Naive CD8 T cells were FACS-sorted as CD8+CD4-CCR7+CD45RA+ on a BD FACSAria II into RLT Plus buffer. Nine to eleven TCR copies' worth of Jurkat RNA were spiked into roughly 19,000-1,000,000 naive CD8 T cell samples to test detection sensitivity. Enrichment of CD8 T cells was done with RosetteSep CD8+ T Cell Enrichment Cocktail plus Ficoll-Paque, and ACK red cell lysis came afterward. This TCR was recovered from a human donor in good health. Some libraries in this study had Jurkat cell RNA spiked in. Rearrangement joined TRBV4-3 to TRBJ2-3; there is no confident call for the D gene. Sequenced material: naive CD8+ T cells from blood, with Jurkat cell RNA spiked in. The sample's cell subset or site label, decoded: FACS-sorted CD8+CD4-CCR7+CD45RA+ naive T cells. The CDR3 in this case is CASSQEASRRSTDTQYI. The DNA sequence reads TGCGCCAGCAGCCAAGAAGCCTCGCGGCGAAGCACAGATACGCAGTATATT.